These T cell receptor beta chains were read from a single sample in a study of CD8 T cells in Susac syndrome. TCRdb reprocessed the immunoSEQ multiplex PCR reads with MiXCR, giving one entry per CDR3 protein. This sample carries fewer than 140,000 distinct CDR3 sequences, approximately 94% of them seen once, and the ten largest clones take over 0.4%. Sequencing was done on a sample of CD8+ T cells from PBMCs. The receptors here all came from a human donor with Susac syndrome. The CDR3 runs from the conserved cysteine through the conserved F or W. D genes are given only for firm matches.

v_gene,d_gene,CDR3aa
TRBV5-6,NA,CASSLRNNEQFF
TRBV27,TRBD1,CASSPGTGSYNEQFF
TRBV9,NA,CASSKGGTAEKLFF
TRBV20-1,NA,CSARPDPGNNEQFF
TRBV20-1,TRBD2,CSARGRSLAGRSYEQYF
TRBV2,TRBD1,CATLRSRDRTLAKNIQYF
TRBV20-1,NA,CSARDRGNTEAFF
TRBV20-1,NA,CSAMDLVAGQRGEQYF
TRBV7-2,NA,CASSKTGIPGELFF
TRBV7-9,TRBD1,CASSPRTGADEKLFF
TRBV14,NA,CASSQEAWNENNEQFF
TRBV12-3/TRBV12-4,NA,CASTYRGGSQDGYTF
TRBV9,NA,CASSETWQPYEQYF
TRBV20-1,TRBD2,CSASTLAGENSYEQYF
TRBV25-1,NA,CASSWAGGGGANVLTF
TRBV14,NA,CASSQGAGLYEQYF
TRBV12-3/TRBV12-4,NA,CATRWAGANVLTF
TRBV29-1,NA,CSVEVGAYEAFF
TRBV29-1,NA,CSARHLETQYF
TRBV27,TRBD2,CASSRTSPNNEQFF
TRBV13,TRBD1,CASSGDRGGETQYF
TRBV15,NA,CATRWEYSAQYF
TRBV5-1,NA,CASSLDSREQYF
TRBV6-6,TRBD2,CASTLRGAPYNEQFF
TRBV20-1,TRBD2,CSARWTSGGHEQFF
TRBV12-3/TRBV12-4,NA,CASRAPGPRAVGYTF
TRBV27,TRBD2,CASSPGLAVEQYF
TRBV2,NA,CASSNRVGSNQPQHF
TRBV27,NA,CASSSYRAHNEQFF
TRBV7-9,TRBD1,CASSHGQGSYDEQYF
TRBV27,TRBD1,CASRTGLDEQYF
TRBV20-1,NA,CSAHGPGGGTGELFF
TRBV12-3/TRBV12-4,NA,CASLQGGADTQYF
TRBV19,NA,CASSPSMNTEAFF
TRBV12-3/TRBV12-4,NA,CASSHTGFDTQYF
TRBV6-2/TRBV6-3,TRBD1,CASSYRPDRIAQETQYF
TRBV25-1,NA,CASSGVGGETSYEQYF
TRBV9,NA,CASSEDLTSGQVTQYF
TRBV20-1,NA,CSAKRQVADGYTF
TRBV5-1,NA,CASSLSPGGNEQFF
TRBV27,NA,CASSSMSSYEQYF
TRBV4-2,NA,CASSRALNSGHEQFF
TRBV9,NA,CASSDRDWGSGELFF
TRBV27,NA,CASSLFPQGAGYTF
TRBV3-1,NA,CASSQGGATQETQYF
TRBV3-1,TRBD2,CASSQVGSGVADTQYF
TRBV20-1,NA,CSVGTGEIYNEQFF
TRBV4-1,NA,CASSQDWGPSEGEEYF
TRBV6-2/TRBV6-3,TRBD1,CASSYSDRVGYTF